This passage covers 4 T cell receptor beta chains from one sample sequenced in a study of OX40 agonist ivuxolimab in advanced cancers. Sequencing was performed with immunoSEQ multiplex PCR; in TCRdb, only in-frame clones are kept and a portion is missing. The sample comprises some 60,000 clones, approximately 81% of which are singletons, and 3.5% to 4% rests with the top ten. The material was CD4+ or CD8+ T cells sorted from blood, obtained in a trial of the OX40 agonist ivuxolimab. The source of these receptors is an adult with an advanced solid tumor such as melanoma, head and neck, liver or kidney cancer.

This chain uses TRBV7-2 with TRBJ2-5; the match to TRBD2 covers 8 bases. CDR3 length: 15 residues. CDR1 and CDR2 (germline): SGHTA, FQGNSA. The ends lost 5 bases at V and 1 base at J; junction bases unmatched: 6. CDR3 coding DNA: TGTGCCAGCAGCAAACTAGCGGCAGCCCAAGAGACCCAGTACTTC. It encodes CASSKLAAAQETQYF. Based on the CDR3 plus reference TRBV7-2 and TRBJ2-5, the full variable domain is GAGVSQSPSNKVTEKGKDVELRCDPISGHTALYWYRQSLGQGLEFLIYFQGNSAPDKSGLPSDRFSAERTGGSVSTLTIQRTQQEDSAVYLCASSKLAAAQETQYFGPGTRLLVL.

The chain joins TRBV28 to TRBJ1-6; a possible D gene is TRBD1 (6 bases). The CDR3 runs 13 residues. V lost 4 bases and J 13 bases, leaving 14 bases between the germline ends. CDR1 MDHEN and CDR2 SYDVKM come from the germline V gene. The DNA of the CDR3 is TGTGCCAGCAGTTCGCGGGGGGCCTCGCCCCTCCACTTT. Residues: CASSSRGASPLHF.

The chain carries TRBV27 and TRBJ2-1; 9 nucleotides line up with TRBD2. Trimming cost V 3 bases and J 8 bases; bases outside gene matches: 8. The CDR3 spans 15 residues. Germline lookup yields CDR1 MNHEY and CDR2 SMNVEV (reference sequence). Here the CDR3 DNA reads TGTGCCAGCAGTTTTGGGTTAGCGGGAGAAGATGAGCAGTTCTTC. Translated, it gives CASSFGLAGEDEQFF.

V and J are TRBV5-8 and TRBJ2-7, with D unresolved. V was pared by 3 bases and J by 2 bases, with 9 bases between. Looked up from germline, CDR1 is SGHTS and CDR2 is YDEGEE. This CDR3 is built from 13 residues. The CDR3 spells CASSYWFAYEQYF. The CDR3 bases are TGTGCCAGCAGCTATTGGTTTGCCTACGAGCAGTACTTC. Variable domain in full (rest from reference TRBV5-8 and TRBJ2-7): EAGVTQSPTHLIKTRGQQATLRCSPISGHTSVYWYQQALGLGLQFLLWYDEGEERNRGNFPPRFSGRQFPNYSSELNVNALELEDSALYLCASSYWFAYEQYFGPGTRLTVT.